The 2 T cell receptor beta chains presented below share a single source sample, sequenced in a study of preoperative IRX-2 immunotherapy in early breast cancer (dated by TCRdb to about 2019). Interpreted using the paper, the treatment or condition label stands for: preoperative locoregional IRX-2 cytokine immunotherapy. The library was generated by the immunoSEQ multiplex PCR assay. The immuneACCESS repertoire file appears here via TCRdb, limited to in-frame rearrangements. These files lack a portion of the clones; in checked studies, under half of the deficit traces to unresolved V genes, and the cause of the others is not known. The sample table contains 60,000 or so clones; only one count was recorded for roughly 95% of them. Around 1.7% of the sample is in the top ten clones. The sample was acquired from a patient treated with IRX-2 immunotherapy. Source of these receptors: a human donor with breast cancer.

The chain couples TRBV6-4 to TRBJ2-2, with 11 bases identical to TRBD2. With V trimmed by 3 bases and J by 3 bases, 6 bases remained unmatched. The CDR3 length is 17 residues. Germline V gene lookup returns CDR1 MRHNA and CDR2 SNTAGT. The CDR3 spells CASSEASGGPDTGELFF. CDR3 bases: TGTGCCAGCAGTGAGGCTAGCGGGGGGCCGGACACCGGGGAGCTGTTTTTT.

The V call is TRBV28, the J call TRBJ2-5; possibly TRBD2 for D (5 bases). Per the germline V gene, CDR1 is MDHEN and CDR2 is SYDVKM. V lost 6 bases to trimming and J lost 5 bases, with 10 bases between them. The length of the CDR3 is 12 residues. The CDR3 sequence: CASRVGAETQYF. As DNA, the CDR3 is TGTGCCAGCAGGGTGGGAGCGGAGACCCAGTACTTC.